The clone carrying this TCR beta chain turned up a few times. Time point given: sample taken at primary tumor resection. Whole RNA, isolated from tumor, nontumor lung or frozen PBMC, was sequenced without prior sorting. These data are taken from a study of spatial heterogeneity in lung cancer. This CDR3 comprises 17 residues. The germline CDR1 and CDR2 sequences are LNHDA and SQIVND (reference sequence). V gave up 4 bases and J gave up 3 bases, with 19 bases separating them. In TCRdb, the 5' RACE reads were re-called with MiXCR into one record per CDR3 protein. The top ten hold approximately 18% of the sample, which has around 19,000 distinct CDR3 sequences, about 22% seen once.

This TCR was recovered from a female donor with early-stage non-small cell lung cancer. Material: PBMCs, obtained at surgery. The genes are TRBV19 and TRBJ1-5, with D possibly TRBD1 on 5 matching bases. CDR3 residues: CASSTSRDAAYNQPQHF. DNA of the CDR3: TGTGCCAGTAGTACCTCACGGGACGCCGCGTACAATCAGCCCCAGCATTTT.